The source of this TCR beta chain is a study of tumor-infiltrating lymphocytes in primary liver carcinoma. The count of this clonotype is one. Its cognate antigen is unknown. Reverse transcription of roughly 0.45 ug total RNA with a constant-region primer produced TCR beta cDNA. Three nested multiplex PCR rounds, a slightly modified ARM-PCR, produced the libraries for TCR beta. The first two PCR rounds, around 10 cycles each, used TRBV1-TRBV30 forward primers and a C-beta reverse primer. Via MiXCR, TCRdb re-called the multiplex PCR reads, giving one row per CDR3 protein. Of approximately 40,000 distinct CDR3 sequences listed, less than 85% are singletons. Findings and limits, study-wide: Found in all five tumor regions were only about 7.5-25% of top clones. Tumor-adjacent and tumor-blood pairs displayed less overlap than did pairs of tumor regions.

Looked up from germline, CDR1 is GTSNPN and CDR2 is SVGIG (reference sequence). With 1 base removed from V and 5 bases from J, the gap between germline ends came to 16 bases. The CDR3 totals 15 residues. RNA and DNA were co-extracted from about 19-30 mg of unsorted bulk tissue. Infection with HBV was chronic in patients; they were treatment-naive. Sampling targeted five separate regions of each tumor, which included the tumor centre. The chain uses TRBV30 and TRBJ2-3, with D unclear. The clonotype was recovered from a man in his forties with primary liver carcinoma and hepatitis B virus infection. The sample consisted of liver tumor tissue from sampling region 4. Stated subset: tumor region T4, right-lateral pole. This chain's CDR3 is CAWSAKLACIDTQYF. CDR3 bases: TGTGCCTGGAGTGCCAAACTGGCTTGCATAGATACGCAGTATTTT. The full variable domain, completed using reference TRBV30 and TRBJ2-3, is SQTIHQWPATLVQPVGSPLSLECTVEGTSNPNLYWYRQAAGRGLQLLFYSVGIGQISSEVPQNLSASRPQDRQFILSSKKLLLSDSGFYLCAWSAKLACIDTQYFGPGTRLTVL.